This entry lists 22 T cell receptor beta chains sequenced from one sample in a study of blood T cells in healthy people across ages. Sample-barcoded 5' priming and a J-beta primer mix drove a second PCR of 7 to 11 cycles. Via MiXCR, TCRdb re-called the 5' RACE reads, giving one row per CDR3 protein. The table shows about 1,800,000 distinct CDR3 sequences, with 28% occurring only once. The sample consisted of blood. The receptors shown here come from a woman aged 25 to 39 in good health.

This clonotype has a handful of counts. J is TRBJ2-5 and V is TRBV12-3 or TRBV12-4; no definite D call. Trimming left V 3 bases short and J 3 bases short, with 5 bases between. There are 12 residues in the CDR3. The CDR3 DNA follows: TGTGCCAGCAGTTTTAGTAAAGAGACCCAGTACTTC. Translated: CASSFSKETQYF.

The chain uses TRBV20-1 and TRBJ1-6, with TRBD1 matching over 9 bases. J gave up 9 bases and V 4 bases, and 13 bases lay outside the gene matches. The germline gives CDR1 DFQATT, CDR2 SNEGSKA (reference sequence). CDR3 length equals 16 residues. The CDR3 reads CSATHRGQATGSPLHF. CDR3 coding DNA: TGCAGTGCTACGCACAGGGGGCAGGCGACTGGTTCACCCCTCCACTTT.

At least ten counts were recorded for this clonotype. V is TRBV10-3 and J is TRBJ2-7; 8 nucleotides agree with TRBD1. CDR1 and CDR2 from the germline V gene are ENHRY and SYGVKD. The CDR3 contains 13 residues. The ends lost 3 bases at V and 2 bases at J; junction bases unmatched: 0. CDR3 DNA: TGTGCCATCAGTGAACAGGGGGCCTACGAGCAGTACTTC. Its translation: CAISEQGAYEQYF.

This clonotype was counted many times. V usage is TRBV10-2 and J usage is TRBJ2-1, with TRBD2 matching 11 bases. Germline V CDR1 and CDR2: WSHSY, SAAADI. The CDR3 is made up of 14 amino acids. J gave up 10 bases and V 5 bases, and 7 bases lay outside the gene matches. This CDR3 is CASSPGTSGVEQFF. For the CDR3, the DNA is TGCGCCAGCAGTCCCGGGACTAGCGGTGTCGAGCAGTTCTTC.

Many counts were recorded for this clonotype. V and J are TRBV27 and TRBJ2-7; D gene unclear. The CDR3 has 11 residues. The germline gives CDR1 MNHEY, CDR2 SMNVEV (reference sequence). Trimming removed 6 bases at V and 7 bases at J, with 10 bases between. As DNA, the CDR3 is TGTGCCAGCAGCTCTTTAGTAGAGCAGTACTTC. It codes for CASSSLVEQYF.

This clonotype was seen only a few times. The junction and the germline gene differ at one end; a read error may be behind it. This chain uses TRBV5-4 with TRBJ2-1; D not resolved. This CDR3 has 15 amino acids. The germline V gene has CDR1 SGHNT and CDR2 YYREEE (reference sequence). CDR3 coding DNA: TGTGCCTGCAGCCCAAGGTCTCCACTACCTAATGAGCAGTTCTTC. It codes for CACSPRSPLPNEQFF.

This clonotype occurred many times. The chain couples TRBV5-1 to TRBJ2-3; TRBD2 agrees at 8 bases. J lost 5 bases, V lost 2 bases, and 10 bases had no gene match. Germline CDR1 reads SGHRS; CDR2 reads YFSETQ. The CDR3 sequence is 16 residues long. The CDR3 DNA sequence: TGCGCCAGCAGCTTATCGGGACTAGGGTTACAAGATACGCAGTATTTT. Its translation: CASSLSGLGLQDTQYF.

The chain is built from TRBV7-2 and TRBJ2-3, with 8 nucleotides matching TRBD2. The CDR3 has 15 residues. Unmatched junction bases numbered 10, after V lost 5 bases and J lost 6 bases. Germline V CDR1 and CDR2: SGHTA, FQGNSA. The CDR3 sequence is CASSVQREIGDTQYF. CDR3 in DNA: TGTGCCAGCAGCGTTCAGCGGGAGATCGGCGATACGCAGTATTTT. The entire variable domain, with the rest obtained from reference TRBV7-2 and TRBJ2-3, is as follows: GAGVSQSPSNKVTEKGKDVELRCDPISGHTALYWYRQSLGQGLEFLIYFQGNSAPDKSGLPSDRFSAERTGGSVSTLTIQRTQQEDSAVYLCASSVQREIGDTQYFGPGTRLTVL.

This clonotype was observed a few times. The chain joins TRBV3-1 to TRBJ2-1, with 9 bases aligning to TRBD2. Germline V lookup: CDR1 LGHDT, CDR2 YNNKEL (reference sequence). The CDR3 contains 15 residues. The V and J ends lost 4 bases and 9 bases, in that order; junction bases with no gene match: 10. The CDR3 is CASSPMTSGGAEQFF. In DNA, the CDR3 is TGTGCCAGCAGCCCGATGACTAGCGGCGGCGCTGAGCAGTTCTTC.

J is TRBJ2-5 and V is TRBV12-3 or TRBV12-4; 12 nucleotides match TRBD1. The J call may be mistaken, given a closer DNA end match to TRBJ2-7. The CDR3 sequence is 13 residues long. CDR3 in DNA: TGTGCCAGCACGGGACAGGGGGCCCGCGAGCAGTACTTC. Its translation is CASTGQGAREQYF.

This clonotype was seen once. The CDR3 loop reads CASSPRTGASSYNEQFF. CDR3 nucleotides: TGTGCCAGCAGCCCAAGAACCGGGGCGAGCTCCTACAATGAGCAGTTCTTC. The chain couples TRBV9 to TRBJ2-1; D might be TRBD1 or TRBD2, each matching 5 bases. This CDR3 has 17 amino acids. Germline V gene data show CDR1 as SGDLS and CDR2 as YYNGEE. The V and J ends lost 4 bases and 0 bases respectively, with 17 bases between them. Together with reference TRBV9 and TRBJ2-1, the CDR3 gives the full variable domain: DSGVTQTPKHLITATGQRVTLRCSPRSGDLSVYWYQQSLDQGLQFLIQYYNGEERAKGNILERFSAQQFPDLHSELNLSSLELGDSALYFCASSPRTGASSYNEQFFGPGTRLTVL.

The J gene is TRBJ1-4, the V gene TRBV6-5; D is uncertain. The CDR3 consists of 13 residues. V was pared by 6 bases and J by 8 bases, with 13 bases between. CDR1 is MNHEY, CDR2 SVGAGI, per germline. The CDR3, as DNA: TGTGCCAGCAGCTACACAAGGGAAGAAAAACTGTTTTTT. Its translation: CASSYTREEKLFF.

CDR3 nucleotides: TGCAGTGCCCCTCGGGACACTGCGGGTGAAAAACTGTTTTTT. Translated, it gives CSAPRDTAGEKLFF. The rearrangement links TRBV20-1 to TRBJ1-4; D possibly corresponds to TRBD1 (6 bases). CDR3 length: 14 amino acids. V was clipped by 6 bases and J by 7 bases, with 18 bases between them. CDR1 and CDR2 (germline): DFQATT, SNEGSKA (reference sequence).

This clonotype has only a few counts. This chain links TRBV12-3 or TRBV12-4 with TRBJ1-1; no reliable D call. The CDR3 runs 11 residues. V lost 3 bases to trimming and J lost 11 bases, with 10 bases between them. The CDR3 nucleotides are TGTGCCAGCAGTTTGGAGGAGAGGGCTTTCTTT. Residues: CASSLEERAFF.

This clonotype was seen a few times. V usage is TRBV5-1 and J usage is TRBJ1-2; possibly TRBD1 for D (6 bases). The germline CDR1 and CDR2 sequences are SGHRS and YFSETQ. V was pared by 4 bases and J by 6 bases, with 16 bases between. CDR3 length equals 14 residues. The CDR3 DNA follows: TGCGCCAGCAGCGGGACGACAGGATTGCATGGCTACACCTTC. It is translated as CASSGTTGLHGYTF.

This clonotype was detected a few times. V and J are TRBV12-3 or TRBV12-4 and TRBJ2-5; 8 bases are shared with TRBD2. CDR3 size: 14 residues. J lost 2 bases, V lost 8 bases, and 7 bases had no gene match. The CDR3 here is CASGGLEGQETQYF. The CDR3 nucleotides are TGTGCCAGCGGGGGACTAGAAGGACAAGAGACCCAGTACTTC.

Details on this clonotype: A read error may be the cause here, since a much bigger clone is one base away. The final CDR3 position lacks the conserved phenylalanine or tryptophan, pointing to a likely read error. This sequence joins TRBV4-3 and TRBJ2-1; D is perhaps TRBD2 (6 bases). The CDR3 is 14 amino acids. Deletions cut 4 bases from V and 5 bases from J, with 12 bases between. Germline V CDR1 and CDR2: LGHNA, YSLEER. CDR3 region: CASSLDAGNNEQFV. The CDR3 DNA reads as TGCGCCAGCAGCCTTGACGCGGGAAACAATGAGCAGTTCGTC.

Worth noting for this clonotype: A much larger clone lies a single base off, so this may be a read error. V gene TRBV10-3 combines with J gene TRBJ2-1; D gene unclear. The length of the CDR3 is 14 residues. Germline-derived CDR1 and CDR2 are ENHRY and SYGVKD. CDR3 coding DNA: TGTGTCATCACGGCCGCCAGTGGAAACAATGAGCAGTTCTTC. It is translated as CVITAASGNNEQFF.

Note on this clonotype: A read error may account for a junction end that differs from germline. J is TRBJ1-5 and V is TRBV12-3 or TRBV12-4; TRBD1 is a possible D gene (5 bases). The CDR3 covers 14 residues. Here the CDR3 reads CASSYQGWNQSQHF. The CDR3 coding sequence is TGTGCCAGCAGTTATCAGGGATGGAATCAGTCCCAGCATTTT.

V usage is TRBV12-3 or TRBV12-4 and J usage is TRBJ1-4; possibly TRBD1 for D (6 bases). Trimming shortened V by 4 bases and J by 8 bases, and 17 bases separated the two germline ends. This CDR3 contains 15 residues. The CDR3 region has the DNA TGTGCCAGCAGTTCCCGGACAGTAACCCGAGAAAAACTGTTTTTT. It is translated as CASSSRTVTREKLFF.

The rearrangement joins TRBV30 to TRBJ2-3, with TRBD1 as a possible D gene (6 bases). With 7 bases removed from V and 6 bases from J, the gap between germline ends came to 20 bases. Germline-derived CDR1 and CDR2 are GTSNPN and SVGIG (reference sequence). The CDR3 extends over 14 amino acids. The CDR3 DNA reads TGTGCCTTCTGGACAGTGCGTGCAGTCGATACGCAGTATTTT. Protein product: CAFWTVRAVDTQYF.

The rearrangement links TRBV7-6 to TRBJ2-3, with D unresolved. Germline V lookup: CDR1 SGHVS, CDR2 FNYEAQ. The CDR3 spans 15 residues. V lost 4 bases, J lost 4 bases, and 15 bases lay in between. CDR3 DNA sequence: TGTGCCAGCAGCTCCTCGTGGGCCCGGGCAGATACGCAGTATTTT. This codes for CASSSSWARADTQYF.